This T cell receptor (beta chain) was profiled in a study of blood T cell repertoires in COVID-19. In its sample, this clone was seen once. The CDR3 is 14 amino acids. V was pared by 2 bases and J by 2 bases, with 7 bases between. Germline loops: CDR1 MNHNY, CDR2 SVGAGI (reference sequence). Seattle patients were enrolled while actively infected and followed longitudinally. Assay used: immunoSEQ multiplex PCR; TCRdb lists only in-frame clones, some missing. This table has hundreds of thousands of clones, 85% to 90% appearing once. This clonotype was sampled from a woman between 45 and 65 years old with COVID-19, enrolled during active disease. This sequence joins TRBV6-6 and TRBJ1-5; maybe TRBD1 (5 bases). The material sequenced was peripheral blood. In DNA, the CDR3 is TGTGCCAGCAGTTACGGGGCGGGCAATCAGCCCCAGCATTTT. It translates to CASSYGAGNQPQHF.